This TCR beta chain is drawn from a study of CD8 T cells in ankylosing spondylitis. Study-wide results and caveats: Clones linked with disease were CD8+ and fairly uncommon in the peripheral blood. Reportedly, matched ankylosing spondylitis synovial fluid was significantly enriched for disease-linked clones. In reactive arthritis synovial fluid and blood, some motif variants had been reported before. Roughly 8 highly homologous variants made up a TCR beta motif that seemed to typify ankylosing spondylitis blood.

Trimming took 1 base from V and 14 from J; bases not matched to a gene: 5. This CDR3 is built from 13 residues. The V gene's germline CDR1 is SEHNR and CDR2 FQNEAQ (reference sequence). Using quantitative 5'-RACE with molecular barcodes, the authors made TCR beta libraries. TCRdb ran MiXCR on the 5' RACE reads and lists one entry per CDR3 protein. The repertoire has about 500,000 distinct CDR3 sequences, approximately 5% of them found once; the top ten carry 3.5%. This clonotype was detected many times. Antigen: not known. The sequencing input was blood, either unsorted or a sorted T cell fraction (not recorded which). This clonotype was sampled from a male donor with ankylosing spondylitis. The V call is TRBV7-9, the J call TRBJ2-1; 10 nucleotides agree with TRBD2. CDR3 DNA sequence: TGTGCCAGCAGCTTAGACAGCGGGAGGGAAGAGTTCTTC. It codes for CASSLDSGREEFF.